Given below is one TCR beta chain in context. The data were obtained in a study of blood T cell repertoires in COVID-19. Study as a whole: The United States, Italy and Spain provided the acute and convalescent COVID-19 samples. Sources were T cells, B-cell-depleted T cells, or PBMCs; the material itself was cDNA or gDNA.

Original handling: Estimation of nucleated cell counts was performed using reference gene primer amplification. TCRdb's table, derived via immunoSEQ multiplex PCR, lists solely in-frame clones and lacks some. Clone size and the V and J calls come from that table; the DNA yielded D and trimming. The data show over 120,000 clones, about 85% seen once. The junction had 8 bases not matched to a gene; V was cut back by 4 bases and J by 3 bases. The length of the CDR3 is 15 residues. The germline CDR1 and CDR2 sequences are SGHRS and YFSETQ. Seattle patients were enrolled during active infection and followed longitudinally.

This sequence originates from a woman between 70 and 85 years old with COVID-19, enrolled during active disease. The J gene is TRBJ1-1, the V gene TRBV5-1; 8 positions match TRBD1. Sequenced sample: peripheral blood. The CDR3 loop is CASSPVTGADTEAFF. The CDR3 coding sequence is TGCGCCAGCAGCCCGGTGACAGGGGCGGACACTGAAGCTTTCTTT.